The source of this T cell receptor beta chain is a study of CD8+CD57+ T cells in acquired aplastic anemia. Study as a whole: Average DNA yield from sorted CD4+ and CD8+ cells was around 3.2 ug. Study results and caveats: Patients and controls shared 25 to 30 CD8+ CDR3 sequences, which appeared highly expressed in patients and within their immunodominant clones.

It was genomic DNA that served as the template for profiling TCR beta VDJ and CDR3. From the reads, TCRdb called clonotypes with MiXCR, one entry per CDR3 protein. The sample has more than 45,000 distinct CDR3 sequences, around 50% seen once. The CDR3 runs 14 residues. In germline, CDR1 is LNHNV, CDR2 YYDKDF (reference sequence). The V end lost 3 bases, the J end lost 10 bases, and 15 bases lay between the germline ends. An expansion of CD8+CD57+ cells by flow cytometry had been shown in patients chosen for sequencing. Each of the patients presented with severe acquired aplastic anemia. Prior therapy had not been administered to any patient at the time of blood sampling. Worth noting for this clonotype: Its antigen is still unknown.

This receptor was obtained from a human donor with aplastic anemia. Material for sequencing was sorted CD4+, CD8+, or CD8+CD57+ T cells (not recorded which) from PBMCs. This sequence joins TRBV15 and TRBJ1-4, with a weak D call TRBD1 (5 bases). Here the CDR3 reads CATSSVQGGGKLFF. The CDR3 DNA is TGTGCCACCAGCAGTGTGCAGGGAGGTGGAAAACTGTTTTTT. Full variable domain (remainder filled in from reference TRBV15 and TRBJ1-4): DAMVIQNPRYQVTQFGKPVTLSCSQTLNHNVMYWYQQKSSQAPKLLFHYYDKDFNNEADTPDNFQSRRPNTSFCFLDIRSPGLGDTAMYLCATSSVQGGGKLFFGSGTQLSVL.